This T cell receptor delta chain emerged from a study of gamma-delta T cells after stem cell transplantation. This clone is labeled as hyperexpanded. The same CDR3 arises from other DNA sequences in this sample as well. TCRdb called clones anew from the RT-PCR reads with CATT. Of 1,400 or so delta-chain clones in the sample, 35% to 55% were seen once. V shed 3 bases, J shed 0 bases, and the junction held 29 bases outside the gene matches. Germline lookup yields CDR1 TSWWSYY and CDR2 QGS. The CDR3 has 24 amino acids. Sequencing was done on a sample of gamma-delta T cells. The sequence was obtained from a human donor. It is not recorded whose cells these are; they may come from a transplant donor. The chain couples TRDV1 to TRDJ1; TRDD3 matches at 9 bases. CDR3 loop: CALGDFPTNIPILGEIRYTDKLIF. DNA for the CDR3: TGTGCTCTTGGGGACTTTCCTACGAACATACCTATACTGGGGGAGATCAGGTACACCGATAAACTCATCTTT.